These 11 T cell receptor beta chains were sequenced from one sample in a study of blood T cell repertoires in COVID-19. Generated by immunoSEQ multiplex PCR, the TCRdb table keeps only in-frame clones and is missing some. The sample holds 200,000 to 250,000 clones, approximately 80% seen once. Sequencing was carried out using peripheral blood. These receptors all stem from a woman older than 75 with active or convalescent COVID-19.

The chain recombines TRBV2 with TRBJ2-1; 8 bases are a match to TRBD2. V lost 6 bases and J lost 4; bases outside the gene matches: 11. CDR1 is SNHLY, CDR2 FYNNEI, per germline. The CDR3 runs to 16 residues. In DNA form, the CDR3 reads TGTGCCAGCAGGAGGGGACTAGAGACAAAGTACAATGAGCAGTTCTTC. It specifies CASRRGLETKYNEQFF.

Remarks on this clone: At one end the junction does not follow the germline gene, possibly because of a read error. The genes are TRBV3-1 (or the pseudogene TRBV3-2) and TRBJ2-7, with TRBD1 matching 12 bases. The germline V gene encodes CDR1 LGHDT and CDR2 YNNKEL (reference sequence). The CDR3 is 16 residues long. The CDR3 spells CASSQDWGQGAYEQYF. CDR3 sequence (DNA): TGTGCCAGCAGCCAAGATTGGGGACAGGGGGCCTATGAGCAGTACTTC.

V usage is TRBV4-2 and J usage is TRBJ2-7, with a tentative D call TRBD2 (6 bases). Germline-derived CDR1 and CDR2 are LGHNA and YNFKEQ. This CDR3 has 14 amino acids. V dropped 3 bases and J dropped 0 bases, with 9 bases sitting between them. The CDR3 sequence: CASSHGGNSYEQYF. CDR3 sequence (DNA): TGTGCCAGCAGCCATGGCGGGAACTCCTACGAGCAGTACTTC.

This chain links TRBV2 with TRBJ1-4; no clear D. This CDR3 region has 16 residues. With 7 bases removed from V and 0 bases from J, the gap between germline ends came to 15 bases. The germline V gene encodes CDR1 SNHLY and CDR2 FYNNEI. This CDR3 reads CASTEEDFATNEKLFF. CDR3 coding DNA: TGTGCCAGCACCGAGGAAGACTTTGCAACTAATGAAAAACTGTTTTTT.

The chain is built from TRBV5-1 and TRBJ2-3, with D perhaps matching TRBD1 (5 bases). CDR1 SGHRS and CDR2 YFSETQ come from the germline V gene. The CDR3 length is 16 residues. Trimming shortened V by 0 bases and J by 2 bases, and 13 bases separated the two germline ends. The CDR3 coding sequence is TGCGCCAGCAGCTTGGGGGCGGCAGGGTTCACAGATACGCAGTATTTT. Translated, it gives CASSLGAAGFTDTQYF.

The chain combines TRBV6-4 with TRBJ1-5; D unclear. Germline values: CDR1 MRHNA, CDR2 SNTAGT. V lost 4 bases, J lost 0 bases, and 7 bases lay in between. The CDR3 has 14 amino acids. The CDR3: CASSAEYSNQPQHF. CDR3 in DNA: TGTGCCAGCAGTGCTGAGTATAGCAATCAGCCCCAGCATTTT.

A few counts support this clone. The junction does not match germline at one end; this may be a read error. The chain employs TRBV4-2 and TRBJ1-4; unclear D gene. CDR1 and CDR2 from the germline V gene are LGHNA and YNFKEQ. This CDR3 region has 14 residues. Written as DNA, the CDR3 is TGTGCCAGCAGCCCGTCGGCAGGCCGTGAAAACCTGTTTTTT. This codes for CASSPSAGRENLFF.

This chain connects TRBV19 to TRBJ2-3; D unresolved. This CDR3 contains 14 residues. From germline, CDR1 is LNHDA and CDR2 SQIVND (reference sequence). Trimming pared 3 bases from V and 2 bases from J, leaving 9 bases between. The CDR3 DNA sequence: TGTGCCAGTAGTATTTCCGTAGTCACAGATACGCAGTATTTT. Translated, it gives CASSISVVTDTQYF.

This sequence joins TRBV28 and TRBJ2-2; the match to TRBD1 covers 9 bases. The ends lost 2 bases at V and 4 bases at J; junction bases unmatched: 2. The CDR3 extends over 15 amino acids. Germline-derived CDR1 and CDR2 are MDHEN and SYDVKM. CDR3: CASSLPTGGTGELFF. CDR3 in DNA: TGTGCCAGCAGTTTACCGACAGGGGGCACCGGGGAGCTGTTTTTT.

The DNA for the CDR3 is TGTGCCAGCAATCTACAGGGGGCGCATTCAGATACGCAGTATTTT. Encoded protein: CASNLQGAHSDTQYF. The J gene is TRBJ2-3, the V gene TRBV9; 9 bases fit TRBD1. The CDR3 contains 15 residues. With 6 bases clipped from V and 4 bases from J, the junction kept 9 bases outside the gene matches. The germline gives CDR1 SGDLS, CDR2 YYNGEE.

The table lists this clone with a count of one. The chain combines TRBV6-1 with TRBJ2-1; 7 nucleotides match TRBD2. V trimming: 1 base; J trimming: 9 bases; junction bases outside the gene matches: 9. The length of the CDR3 is 15 residues. Per the germline V gene, CDR1 is MNHNS and CDR2 is SASEGT. The CDR3 sequence: CASSEGTLTGGEQFF. CDR3 nucleotides: TGTGCCAGCAGTGAAGGGACCCTTACGGGAGGTGAGCAGTTCTTC.